A selection of T cell receptor beta chains follows, all from one sample in a study of T-cell memory formation after mild COVID-19. TCRdb reprocessed the 5' RACE reads with MiXCR, giving one entry per CDR3 protein. Seen here are 400,000 to 550,000 distinct CDR3 sequences, roughly 25% observed once, and the top ten hold around an eighth. Sequenced sample: PBMCs or a T cell subset sorted from them (not recorded which). These receptors came from an adult woman who had mild COVID-19 (a few samples of this study predate the infection). Cell type and time point are not known. The CDR3 runs from the conserved cysteine through the conserved F or W.

v_call cdr3_aa
TRBV5-1 CASSPGTANTDTQYF
TRBV27 CASSSGLAGLREQFF
TRBV7-9 CASSSPGGAGTEAFF
TRBV12-3/TRBV12-4 CASSFRRVKNTEAFF
TRBV5-4 CASSFKLAGEETQYF
TRBV20-1 CSIRLAQGRDTQYF
TRBV24-1 CATSDPTLAGVETQYF
TRBV11-2 CASSTSGTAKETQYF
TRBV29-1 CSVEDQGASYEQYF
TRBV12-3/TRBV12-4 CATRLAGFYEQFF
TRBV11-2 CASSERGYGYTF
TRBV5-1 CASSLWPGNTEAFF
TRBV5-6 CASSRTGGSQPQHF
TRBV7-2 CASSFGSIGAKNIQYF
TRBV7-6 CASSPTGLVNEQYF
TRBV6-2/TRBV6-3 CASSYPDTQYF
TRBV30 CAWSGDRGVYEQYF
TRBV7-2 CASSLGAPPQDQPQHF
TRBV11-2 CASSLGHGDGTEAFF
TRBV28 CASSLRSFNQPQHF
TRBV19 CASSRTGVKGYTF
TRBV7-9 CASRKTSTEAFF
TRBV7-2 CASSPGLVRVEQYF
TRBV7-2 CASSDRQGGSYEQYF
TRBV7-2 CASSSRGGRETQYF
TRBV7-9 CASSLDIVNYGYTF
TRBV4-1 CASSQTWSRGLNTEAFF
TRBV24-1 CATSDLEFYGYTF
TRBV5-4 CASSHSGASSYEQYF
TRBV6-2/TRBV6-3 CASSYSHSLYQPQHF
TRBV2 CASRPRTGGTTEQYF
TRBV11-2 CASSTRDRRTAQYF
TRBV20-1 CSAFRTGGGYEQYF
TRBV19 CASSTVAWGNQPQHF
TRBV6-1 CASSEPGYQPQHF
TRBV12-3/TRBV12-4 CASSGDRWKGTQYF
TRBV2 CASSRLGGQSSTDTQYF
TRBV4-3 CASSPAGTALGTGELFF
TRBV18 CASSPGTGSSPQHF
TRBV5-1 CASSLALAGGGGSTDTQYF
TRBV18 CASSPPGTNTEAFF
TRBV15 CATSRDVVWANNEQFF
TRBV11-3 CASSSGGLAGAPYNEQFF
TRBV11-2 CASSLAAWISSSQYF
TRBV9 CASSVDVGSSEQYF
TRBV7-9 CASSYPPGTSPYEQYF
TRBV7-9 CASSLDGAYGYTF
TRBV9 CASSRRTGALSGANVLTF
TRBV5-1 CASSLPGTGVEQYF